Below, one TCR beta chain is given with its context. There is no known antigen for this receptor. Its ends do not fully match the called genes, so a read error is possible. This entry comes from a study of technical replicates of blood from several donors (dated by TCRdb to between 2016 and 2019). Library generation was performed with the immunoSEQ multiplex PCR assay. Here the immuneACCESS table is served through TCRdb, limited to in-frame sequences with V and J called. Missing clones are a known gap in these copies; in checked studies unresolved V genes cover under half, and the rest lacks a known reason. The sample table lists tens of thousands of clones, more than 95% of them with a count of one. Clones ranked in the top ten supply 0.19% of the sample. The germline V gene (reference sequence) provides CDR1 LNHDA and CDR2 SQIVND. CDR3 length: 19 amino acids, cysteine to phenylalanine. Only the CDR3 region is kept as DNA, spanning 57 bases read in frame from base 1.

The chain employs TRBV19 and TRBJ1-4; there is no confident call for the D gene. The sample comprised T cells isolated from PBMCs. The sequence was collected from a human donor in good health. At the DNA level, the sequence is TGTGCCAGTAGTATATTTGGCCCGGAAGGTGGGCCAACAAATGAAAAACTGTTTTTT. Its product reads: CASSIFGPEGGPTNEKLFF.